These 8 T cell receptor beta chains share one sample of origin, sequenced in a study of cytomegalovirus exposure and HLA in healthy donors. Vbeta (60) and Jbeta (13) primers were used in the PCR. Clones were read by immunoSEQ multiplex PCR, and TCRdb kept only the in-frame ones, dropping some. The sample lists 72,000 or so clones, roughly 74% occurring once. Sequencing used PBMCs. The receptors here all came from a human donor in good health.

The chain recombines TRBV19 with TRBJ1-1; no firm D call. Germline CDR1 LNHDA, CDR2 SQIVND (reference sequence). The CDR3 consists of 16 residues. V lost 0 bases and J lost 1, with 12 bases in between. CDR3 region: CASSIEGGRTNTEAFF. The CDR3, as DNA: TGTGCCAGTAGTATAGAGGGAGGACGGACGAACACTGAAGCTTTCTTT.

The rearrangement uses TRBV6-1 and TRBJ2-1, with TRBD2 identical over 8 bases. This CDR3 is 15 amino acids long. Germline trimming cut 6 bases from V and 5 bases from J; bases unmatched to any gene: 9. CDR1 is MNHNS, CDR2 SASEGT, per germline. The CDR3 DNA reads as TGTGCCAGCAGGACCCTAACGGGAGGGAACAATGAGCAGTTCTTC. Translating gives CASRTLTGGNNEQFF.

The chain employs TRBV25-1 and TRBJ1-4, with TRBD1 identical over 7 bases. Per the germline V gene, CDR1 is MGHDK and CDR2 is SYGVNS. The V and J ends lost 6 bases and 5 bases, in that order; junction bases with no gene match: 9. CDR3 length: 15 amino acids. CDR3 in amino acids: CASSSWTGGNEKLFF. For the CDR3, the DNA is TGTGCCAGCAGCTCCTGGACAGGCGGAAATGAAAAACTGTTTTTT.

By frequency in the sample, this clone is medium-sized. This chain connects TRBV5-6 to TRBJ2-3, with 11 bases lining up with TRBD2. Germline trimming cut 3 bases from V and 10 bases from J; bases unmatched to any gene: 19. The CDR3 is made up of 18 amino acids. Germline V gives CDR1 SGHDT, CDR2 YYEEEE. CDR3 amino acids: CASSSKAASGRIPRAQYF. The CDR3 DNA is TGTGCCAGCAGCTCTAAGGCGGCTAGCGGGAGGATCCCCCGTGCGCAGTATTTT. The full variable domain, rest sourced from reference TRBV5-6 and TRBJ2-3, is DAGVTQSPTHLIKTRGQQVTLRCSPKSGHDTVSWYQQALGQGPQFIFQYYEEEERQRGNFPDRFSGHQFPNYSSELNVNALLLGDSALYLCASSSKAASGRIPRAQYFGPGTRLTVL.

This CDR3 reads CASNGLRAEAFF. Here the CDR3 DNA reads TGTGCCAGCAATGGGCTCCGCGCTGAAGCTTTCTTT. The chain is built from TRBV28 and TRBJ1-1; unclear D gene. V lost 7 bases, J lost 6 bases, and 12 bases lay in between. CDR1 and CDR2 from the germline V gene are MDHEN and SYDVKM. CDR3 length: 12 amino acids.

This clone occurred a few times. This rearrangement joins TRBV4-1 to TRBJ2-5, with TRBD2 identical over 8 bases. This CDR3 spans 16 amino acids. Unmatched junction bases numbered 8, after V lost 0 bases and J lost 5 bases. Germline CDR1 MGHRA, CDR2 YSYEKL. CDR3: CASSQDPAGGQETQYF. CDR3 in DNA: TGCGCCAGCAGCCAAGACCCGGCGGGGGGCCAGGAGACCCAGTACTTC.

The chain combines TRBV6-5 with TRBJ2-7; a possible D gene is TRBD1 (6 bases). CDR1 and CDR2 (germline): MNHEY, SVGAGI. V lost 4 bases, J lost 5 bases, and 15 bases lay in between. The CDR3 consists of 14 residues. In DNA, the CDR3 is TGTGCCAGCAGTTCAACAGGGTCCGTTAACGAGCAGTACTTC. Its translation is CASSSTGSVNEQYF.

The chain links TRBV19 to TRBJ2-7; 8 nucleotides agree with TRBD2. V was clipped by 6 bases and J by 4 bases; unmatched bases: 8. The CDR3 loop spans 14 amino acids. Germline CDR1 LNHDA, CDR2 SQIVND (reference sequence). The CDR3 protein is CASSYSGSWYEQYF. In DNA form, the CDR3 reads TGTGCCAGTAGCTACAGCGGGAGTTGGTACGAGCAGTACTTC.